These 2 T cell receptor beta chains share one sample of origin, sequenced in a study of blood T cell repertoires in COVID-19. Profiling relied on immunoSEQ multiplex PCR, and the TCRdb table lists in-frame clones only, not all of them. Among 230,000 or so clones listed, roughly 84% were seen once. Sequences were obtained from peripheral blood. Source of these receptors: a man aged 25-45 years with active or convalescent COVID-19.

The chain is built from TRBV2 and TRBJ2-4, with unresolved D. Trimming pared 4 bases from V and 9 bases from J, leaving 13 bases between. Germline loops: CDR1 SNHLY, CDR2 FYNNEI. The CDR3 has 13 residues. The CDR3 spells CASSGGLVGIQYF. CDR3 sequence (DNA): TGTGCCAGCAGTGGAGGCCTGGTTGGCATTCAGTACTTC.

This clone was seen a handful of times. J is TRBJ2-3 and V is TRBV6-6; 9 bases line up with TRBD1. CDR3 length: 18 residues. V lost 5 bases, J lost 0 bases, and 12 bases stayed unmatched. In germline, CDR1 is MNHNY, CDR2 SVGAGI (reference sequence). CDR3 sequence: CASSPRYNRGLSTDTQYF. DNA of the CDR3: TGTGCCAGCAGTCCACGCTACAACAGGGGGCTTAGCACAGATACGCAGTATTTT.